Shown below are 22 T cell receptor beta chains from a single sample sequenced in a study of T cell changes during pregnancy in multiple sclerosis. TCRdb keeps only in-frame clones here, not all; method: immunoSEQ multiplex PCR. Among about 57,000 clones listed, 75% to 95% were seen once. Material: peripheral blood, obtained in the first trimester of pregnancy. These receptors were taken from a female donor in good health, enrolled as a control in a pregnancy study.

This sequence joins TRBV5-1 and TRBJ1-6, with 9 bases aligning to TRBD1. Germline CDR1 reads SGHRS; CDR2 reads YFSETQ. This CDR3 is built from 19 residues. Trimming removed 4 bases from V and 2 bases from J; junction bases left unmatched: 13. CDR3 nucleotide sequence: TGCGCCAGCAGCCAAGAAGGGACAGGGACGTTTGCCTATAATTCACCCCTCCACTTT. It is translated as CASSQEGTGTFAYNSPLHF.

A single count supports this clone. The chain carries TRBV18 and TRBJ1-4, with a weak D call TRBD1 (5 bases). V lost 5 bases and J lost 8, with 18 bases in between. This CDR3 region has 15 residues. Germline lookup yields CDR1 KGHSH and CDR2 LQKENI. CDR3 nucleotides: TGTGCCAGCTCAGTTCGGACGGACACCGTCGAAAAACTGTTTTTT. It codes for CASSVRTDTVEKLFF.

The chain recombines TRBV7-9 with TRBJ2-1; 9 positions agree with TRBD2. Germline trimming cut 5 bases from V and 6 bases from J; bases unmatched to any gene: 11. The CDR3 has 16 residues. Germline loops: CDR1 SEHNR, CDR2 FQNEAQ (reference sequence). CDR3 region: CASSPFGAGGSNEQFF. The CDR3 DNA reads TGTGCCAGCAGCCCCTTCGGGGCGGGAGGGTCCAATGAGCAGTTCTTC.

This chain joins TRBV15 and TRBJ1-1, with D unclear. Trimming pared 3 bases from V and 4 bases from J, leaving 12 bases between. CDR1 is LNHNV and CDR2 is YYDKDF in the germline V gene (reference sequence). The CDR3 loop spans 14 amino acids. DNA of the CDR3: TGTGCCACCAGCAGCTGGGAAGGGAGCACTGAAGCTTTCTTT. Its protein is CATSSWEGSTEAFF.

CDR3: CASSRQRGTEAFF. Here the CDR3 DNA reads TGTGCCAGCAGTCGACAACGGGGGACTGAAGCTTTCTTT. The gene calls are TRBV6-5 and TRBJ1-1; a weak D match, TRBD1 (5 bases). Germline CDR1 MNHEY, CDR2 SVGAGI. The CDR3 has 13 residues. V was cut by 5 bases and J by 5 bases, with 12 bases left in between.

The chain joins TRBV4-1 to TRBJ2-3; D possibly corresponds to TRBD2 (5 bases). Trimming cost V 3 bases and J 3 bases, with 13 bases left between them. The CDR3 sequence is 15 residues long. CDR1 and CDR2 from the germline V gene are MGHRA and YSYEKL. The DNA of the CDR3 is TGCGCCAGCAGCCAGCCACTAGGAACGACAGATACGCAGTATTTT. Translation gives CASSQPLGTTDTQYF.

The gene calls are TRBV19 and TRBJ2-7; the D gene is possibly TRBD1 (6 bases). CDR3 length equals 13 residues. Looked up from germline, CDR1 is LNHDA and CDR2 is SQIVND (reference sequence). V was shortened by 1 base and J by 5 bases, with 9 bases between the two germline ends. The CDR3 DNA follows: TGTGCCAGTAGTATAGGACAGGCCAACGAGCAGTACTTC. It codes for CASSIGQANEQYF.

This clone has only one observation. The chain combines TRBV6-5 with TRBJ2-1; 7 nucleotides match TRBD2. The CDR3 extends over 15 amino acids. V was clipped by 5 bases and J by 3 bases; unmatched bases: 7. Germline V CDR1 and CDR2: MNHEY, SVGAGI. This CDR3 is CASSGAGVRYNEQFF. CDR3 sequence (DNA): TGTGCCAGCAGTGGGGCGGGGGTCCGCTACAATGAGCAGTTCTTC.

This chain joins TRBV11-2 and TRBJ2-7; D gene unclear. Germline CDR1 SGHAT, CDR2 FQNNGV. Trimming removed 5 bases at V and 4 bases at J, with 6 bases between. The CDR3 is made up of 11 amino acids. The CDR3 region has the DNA TGTGCCAGCAGCCCTGAGTACGAGCAGTACTTC. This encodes CASSPEYEQYF. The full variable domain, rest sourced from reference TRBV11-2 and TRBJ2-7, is EAGVAQSPRYKIIEKRQSVAFWCNPISGHATLYWYQQILGQGPKLLIQFQNNGVVDDSQLPKDRFSAERLKGVDSTLKIQPAKLEDSAVYLCASSPEYEQYFGPGTRLTVT.

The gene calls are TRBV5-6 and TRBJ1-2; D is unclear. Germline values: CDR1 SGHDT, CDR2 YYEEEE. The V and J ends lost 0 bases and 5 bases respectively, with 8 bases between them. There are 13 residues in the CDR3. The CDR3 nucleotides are TGTGCCAGCAGCTTGGCGGGGAAGTATGGCTACACCTTC. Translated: CASSLAGKYGYTF.

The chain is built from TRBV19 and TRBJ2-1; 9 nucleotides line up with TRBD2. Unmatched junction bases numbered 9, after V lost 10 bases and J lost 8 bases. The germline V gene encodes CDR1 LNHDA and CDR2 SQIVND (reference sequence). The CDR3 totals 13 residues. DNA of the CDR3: TGTGCCACTCATCCGGCGGGGGGGGATGAGCAGTTCTTC. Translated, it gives CATHPAGGDEQFF.

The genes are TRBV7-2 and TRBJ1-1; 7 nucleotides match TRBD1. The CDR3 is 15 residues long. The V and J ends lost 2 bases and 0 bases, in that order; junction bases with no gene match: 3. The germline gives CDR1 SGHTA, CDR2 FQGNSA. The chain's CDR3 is CASSLRTGVNTEAFF. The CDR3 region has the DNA TGTGCCAGCAGCTTAAGAACAGGGGTGAACACTGAAGCTTTCTTT.

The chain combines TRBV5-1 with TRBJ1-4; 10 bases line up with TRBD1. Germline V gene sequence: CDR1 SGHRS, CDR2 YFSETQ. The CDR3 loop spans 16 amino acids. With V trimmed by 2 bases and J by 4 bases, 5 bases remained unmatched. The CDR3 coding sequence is TGCGCCAGCAGCTTAGGGACAGGGGATGATAATGAAAAACTGTTTTTT. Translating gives CASSLGTGDDNEKLFF. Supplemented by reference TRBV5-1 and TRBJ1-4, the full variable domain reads KAGVTQTPRYLIKTRGQQVTLSCSPISGHRSVSWYQQTPGQGLQFLFEYFSETQRNKGNFPGRFSGRQFSNSRSEMNVSTLELGDSALYLCASSLGTGDDNEKLFFGSGTQLSVL.

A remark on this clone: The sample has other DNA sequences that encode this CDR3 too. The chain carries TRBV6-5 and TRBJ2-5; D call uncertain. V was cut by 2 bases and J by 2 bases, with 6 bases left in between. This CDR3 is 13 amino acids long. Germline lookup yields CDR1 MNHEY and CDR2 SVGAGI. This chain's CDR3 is CASSYLAQETQYF. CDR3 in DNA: TGTGCCAGCAGTTACCTTGCGCAAGAGACCCAGTACTTC.

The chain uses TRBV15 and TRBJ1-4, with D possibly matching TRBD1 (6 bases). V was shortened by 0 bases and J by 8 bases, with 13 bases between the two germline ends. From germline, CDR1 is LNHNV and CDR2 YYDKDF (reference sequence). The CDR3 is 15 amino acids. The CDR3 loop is CATSRDEGVGEKLFF. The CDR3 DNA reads TGTGCCACCAGCAGAGACGAGGGGGTTGGAGAAAAACTGTTTTTT.

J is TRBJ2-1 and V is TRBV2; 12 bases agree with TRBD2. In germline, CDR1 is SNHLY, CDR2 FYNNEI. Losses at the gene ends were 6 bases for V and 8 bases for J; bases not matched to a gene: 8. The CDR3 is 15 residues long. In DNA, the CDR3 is TGTGCCAGCAGGCCTCTAGCGGGAGGGCCTTATGAGCAGTTCTTC. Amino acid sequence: CASRPLAGGPYEQFF.

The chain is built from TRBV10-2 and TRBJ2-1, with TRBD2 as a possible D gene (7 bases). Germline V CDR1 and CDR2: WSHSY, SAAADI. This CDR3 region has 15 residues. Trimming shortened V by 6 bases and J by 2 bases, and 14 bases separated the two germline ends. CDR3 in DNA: TGCGCCAGCAGAACCGCGGGGGCGCCCTACAATGAGCAGTTCTTC. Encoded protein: CASRTAGAPYNEQFF.

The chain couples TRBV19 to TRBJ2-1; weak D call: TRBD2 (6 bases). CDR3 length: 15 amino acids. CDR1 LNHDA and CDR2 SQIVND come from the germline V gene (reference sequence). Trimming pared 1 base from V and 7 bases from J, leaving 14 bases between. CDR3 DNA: TGTGCCAGTAGTATAGTTTGGAGGGGCGAAAATGAGCAGTTCTTC. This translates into CASSIVWRGENEQFF.

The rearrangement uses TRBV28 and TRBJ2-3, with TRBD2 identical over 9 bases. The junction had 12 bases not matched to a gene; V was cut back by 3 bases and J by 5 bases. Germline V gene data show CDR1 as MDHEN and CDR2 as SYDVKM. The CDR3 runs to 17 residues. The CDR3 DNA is TGTGCCAGCAGTTTCTCAGGACTAGCGCTGGTTGGAGATACGCAGTATTTT. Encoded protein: CASSFSGLALVGDTQYF.

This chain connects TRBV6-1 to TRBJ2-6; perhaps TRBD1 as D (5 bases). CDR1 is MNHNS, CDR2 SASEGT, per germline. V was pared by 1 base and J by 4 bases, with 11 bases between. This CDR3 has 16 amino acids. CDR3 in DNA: TGTGCCAGCAGTGAAGTAAAGGGGCGAGGGGCCAACGTCCTGACTTTC. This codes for CASSEVKGRGANVLTF.

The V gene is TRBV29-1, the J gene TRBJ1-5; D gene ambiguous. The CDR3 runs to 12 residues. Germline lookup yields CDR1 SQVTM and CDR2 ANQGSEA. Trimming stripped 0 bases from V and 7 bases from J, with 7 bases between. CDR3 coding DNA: TGCAGCGTTGAAGATTTTGAGCAGCCCCAGCATTTT. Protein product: CSVEDFEQPQHF.

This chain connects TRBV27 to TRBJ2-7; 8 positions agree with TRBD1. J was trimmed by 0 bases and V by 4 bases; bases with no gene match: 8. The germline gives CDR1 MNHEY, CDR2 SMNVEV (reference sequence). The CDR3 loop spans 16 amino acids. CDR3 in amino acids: CASSSLDRAFSYEQYF. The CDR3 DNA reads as TGTGCCAGCAGTTCCCTGGACAGGGCCTTCTCCTACGAGCAGTACTTC.